A single sample gave rise to the 7 T cell receptor beta chains below, sequenced in a study of blood T cell repertoires in COVID-19. Assay used: immunoSEQ multiplex PCR; TCRdb lists only in-frame clones, some missing. The profile covers approximately 44,000 clones, with roughly 90% appearing a single time and around 30% taken by the ten largest. The source material was peripheral blood. These receptor sequences come from a woman older than 75 with acute or convalescent COVID-19.

The rearrangement uses TRBV5-1 and TRBJ2-6; unclear D gene. The length of the CDR3 is 18 residues. Germline lookup yields CDR1 SGHRS and CDR2 YFSETQ. Trimming left V 2 bases short and J 0 bases short, with 15 bases between. The CDR3 spells CASSFVGETTSGANVLTF. The CDR3 DNA reads as TGCGCCAGCAGCTTCGTTGGAGAAACCACCTCTGGGGCCAACGTCCTGACTTTC. Filled out from reference TRBV5-1 and TRBJ2-6, the complete variable domain reads KAGVTQTPRYLIKTRGQQVTLSCSPISGHRSVSWYQQTPGQGLQFLFEYFSETQRNKGNFPGRFSGRQFSNSRSEMNVSTLELGDSALYLCASSFVGETTSGANVLTFGAGSRLTVL.

The V call is TRBV6-5, the J call TRBJ2-7; D is perhaps TRBD2 (5 bases). The V gene's germline CDR1 is MNHEY and CDR2 SVGAGI. The V end lost 4 bases, the J end lost 7 bases, and 14 bases lay between the germline ends. The CDR3 is made up of 13 amino acids. CDR3 DNA sequence: TGTGCCAGCAGTTCCCCGGGGTCTAGTGAGCAGTACTTC. Its protein is CASSSPGSSEQYF.

This chain uses TRBV27 with TRBJ1-1, with D tentatively TRBD1 (5 bases). V dropped 3 bases and J dropped 2 bases, with 19 bases sitting between them. The CDR3 spans 17 residues. Germline V gene sequence: CDR1 MNHEY, CDR2 SMNVEV (reference sequence). The CDR3 spells CASSLMGGGQGNTEAFF. The DNA of the CDR3 is TGTGCCAGCAGTTTGATGGGTGGAGGGCAGGGAAACACTGAAGCTTTCTTT.

V usage is TRBV18 and J usage is TRBJ1-2; unclear D gene. CDR1 and CDR2 (germline): KGHSH, LQKENI. This CDR3 has 15 residues. With 2 bases removed from V and 3 bases from J, the gap between germline ends came to 13 bases. CDR3 coding DNA: TGTGCCAGCTCACCAGTGGAGGGCTACTACTATGGCTACACCTTC. It is translated as CASSPVEGYYYGYTF. The variable domain in full, completed from reference TRBV18 and TRBJ1-2, reads NAGVMQNPRHLVRRRGQEARLRCSPMKGHSHVYWYRQLPEEGLKFMVYLQKENIIDESGMPKERFSAEFPKEGPSILRIQQVVRGDSAAYFCASSPVEGYYYGYTFGSGTRLTVV.

The CDR3 spells CASSIGVSRSPLHF. CDR3 bases: TGTGCCAGTAGTATCGGGGTTTCGCGCTCACCCCTCCACTTT. The gene calls are TRBV19 and TRBJ1-6; D unclear. The CDR3 is 14 residues long. Germline V CDR1 and CDR2: LNHDA, SQIVND (reference sequence). With 3 bases removed from V and 10 bases from J, the gap between germline ends came to 13 bases.

The chain combines TRBV2 with TRBJ2-3; 9 bases align to TRBD2. The V segment lost 1 base and the J segment 5 bases; nucleotides outside the gene matches: 4. Germline V lookup: CDR1 SNHLY, CDR2 FYNNEI. The CDR3 contains 15 residues. The CDR3 spells CASSEGGGAEDTQYF. CDR3 bases: TGTGCCAGCAGTGAAGGCGGGGGGGCCGAAGATACGCAGTATTTT.

V usage is TRBV11-2 and J usage is TRBJ2-1; 7 nucleotides agree with TRBD2. The V and J ends lost 4 bases and 0 bases, in that order; junction bases with no gene match: 9. Germline assignment: CDR1 SGHAT and CDR2 FQNNGV. CDR3 length: 17 residues. CDR3 protein: CASSSQGAGSSYNEQFF. The CDR3 nucleotides read TGTGCCAGCAGCTCCCAGGGAGCGGGGAGCTCCTACAATGAGCAGTTCTTC.